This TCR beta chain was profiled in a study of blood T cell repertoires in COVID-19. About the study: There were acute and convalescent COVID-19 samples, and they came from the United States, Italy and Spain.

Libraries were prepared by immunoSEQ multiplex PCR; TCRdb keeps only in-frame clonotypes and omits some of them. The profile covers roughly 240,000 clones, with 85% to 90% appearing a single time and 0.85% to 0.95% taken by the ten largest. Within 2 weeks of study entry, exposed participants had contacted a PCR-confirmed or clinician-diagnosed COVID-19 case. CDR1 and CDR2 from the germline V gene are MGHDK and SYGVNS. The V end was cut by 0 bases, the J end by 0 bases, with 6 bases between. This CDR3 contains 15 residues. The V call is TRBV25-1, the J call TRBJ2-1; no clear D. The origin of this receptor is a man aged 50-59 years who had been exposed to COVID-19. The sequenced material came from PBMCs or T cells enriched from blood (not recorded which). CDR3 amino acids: CASSEYESSYNEQFF. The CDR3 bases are TGTGCCAGCAGTGAATACGAGAGCTCCTACAATGAGCAGTTCTTC.